The clone carrying this T cell receptor beta chain was counted at least ten times. The sample belongs to a study of early T cells in non-severe SARS-CoV-2 infection. Germline-derived CDR1 and CDR2 are LGHDT and YNNKEL (reference sequence). The CDR3 is 14 residues long. The V gene lost 3 bases and the J gene lost 0 bases, with 6 bases spanning the gap. TCRdb passed the 5' RACE reads through MiXCR, listing each CDR3 protein once. The sample has 86,000 or so distinct CDR3 sequences; about 14% are singletons. The TCR was taken from an adult who was a healthcare worker with PCR-confirmed SARS-CoV-2 infection or an uninfected control (not recorded which). Material: whole blood. This chain links TRBV3-1 with TRBJ1-5; D is undetermined. CDR3 sequence reads: CASSQGISNQPQHF. The DNA for the CDR3 is TGTGCCAGCAGCCAGGGGATTAGCAATCAGCCCCAGCATTTT.